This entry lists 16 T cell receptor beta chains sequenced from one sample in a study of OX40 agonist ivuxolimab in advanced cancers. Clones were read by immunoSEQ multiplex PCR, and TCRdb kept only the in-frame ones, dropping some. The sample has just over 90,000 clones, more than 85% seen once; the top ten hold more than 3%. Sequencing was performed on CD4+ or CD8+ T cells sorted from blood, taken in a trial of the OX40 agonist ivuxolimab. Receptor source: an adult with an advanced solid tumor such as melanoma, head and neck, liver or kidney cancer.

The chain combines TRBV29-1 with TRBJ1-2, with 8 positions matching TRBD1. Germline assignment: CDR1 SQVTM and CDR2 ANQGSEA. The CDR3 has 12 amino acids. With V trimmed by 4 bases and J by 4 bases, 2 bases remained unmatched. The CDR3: CSVAGGGYGYTF. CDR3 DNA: TGCAGCGTTGCAGGGGGCGGCTATGGCTACACCTTC.

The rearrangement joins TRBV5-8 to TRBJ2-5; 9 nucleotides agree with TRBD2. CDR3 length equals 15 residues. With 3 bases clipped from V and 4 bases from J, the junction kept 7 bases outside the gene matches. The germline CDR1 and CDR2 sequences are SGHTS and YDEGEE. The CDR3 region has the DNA TGTGCCAGCAGCTGGGGCGGGGGGGCCCGAGAGACCCAGTACTTC. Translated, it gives CASSWGGGARETQYF.

Here the CDR3 DNA reads TGTGCCAGCAGCTTCTACTTTTCAGACAGACCGCTTCTCTACGAGCAGTACTTC. It encodes CASSFYFSDRPLLYEQYF. The rearrangement uses TRBV11-2 and TRBJ2-7, with D perhaps TRBD1 (5 bases). Between the trimmed V and J ends, which lost 3 bases and 3 bases, there was a span of 24 bases. From germline, CDR1 is SGHAT and CDR2 FQNNGV. This CDR3 is 18 amino acids long.

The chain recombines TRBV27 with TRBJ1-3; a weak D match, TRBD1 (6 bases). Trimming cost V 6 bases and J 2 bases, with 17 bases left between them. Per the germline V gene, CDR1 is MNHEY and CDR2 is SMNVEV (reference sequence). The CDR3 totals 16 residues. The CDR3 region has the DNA TGTGCCAGCAGCTGGGGGGCGCCTATCGCTGGAAACACCATATATTTT. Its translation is CASSWGAPIAGNTIYF.

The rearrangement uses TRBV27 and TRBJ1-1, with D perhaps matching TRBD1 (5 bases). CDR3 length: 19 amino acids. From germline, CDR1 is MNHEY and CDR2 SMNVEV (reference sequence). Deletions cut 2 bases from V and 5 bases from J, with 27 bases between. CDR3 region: CASSLKPPGHTLSWTEAFF. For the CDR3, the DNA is TGTGCCAGCAGTTTAAAACCGCCGGGGCATACACTTTCCTGGACTGAAGCTTTCTTT.

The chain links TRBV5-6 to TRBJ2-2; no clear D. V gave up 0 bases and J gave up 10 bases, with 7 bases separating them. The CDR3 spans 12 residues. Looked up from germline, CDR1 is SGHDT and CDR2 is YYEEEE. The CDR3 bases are TGTGCCAGCAGCTTGGGGACCTCGGAGCTGTTTTTT. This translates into CASSLGTSELFF.

CDR3 region: CASSPPGLAGSTDTQYF. CDR3 DNA: TGTGCCAGCAGCCCTCCCGGACTAGCGGGATCAACAGATACGCAGTATTTT. The V call is TRBV9, the J call TRBJ2-3, with 12 bases matching TRBD2. V lost 4 bases to trimming and J lost 3 bases; unmatched junction nucleotides: 9. Germline-derived CDR1 and CDR2 are SGDLS and YYNGEE. This CDR3 spans 17 amino acids.

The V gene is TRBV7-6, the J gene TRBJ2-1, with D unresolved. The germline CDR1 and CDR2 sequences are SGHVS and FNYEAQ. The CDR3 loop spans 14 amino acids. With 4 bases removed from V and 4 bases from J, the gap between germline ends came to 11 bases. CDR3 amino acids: CASSYGRSYNEQFF. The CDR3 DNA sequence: TGTGCCAGCAGCTACGGCAGGTCTTACAATGAGCAGTTCTTC.

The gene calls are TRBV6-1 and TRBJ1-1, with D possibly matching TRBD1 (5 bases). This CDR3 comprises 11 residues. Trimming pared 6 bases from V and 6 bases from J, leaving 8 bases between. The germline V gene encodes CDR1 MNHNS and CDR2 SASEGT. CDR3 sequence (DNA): TGTGCCAGCAGAGTGGGGGCTGAAGCTTTCTTT. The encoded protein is CASRVGAEAFF.

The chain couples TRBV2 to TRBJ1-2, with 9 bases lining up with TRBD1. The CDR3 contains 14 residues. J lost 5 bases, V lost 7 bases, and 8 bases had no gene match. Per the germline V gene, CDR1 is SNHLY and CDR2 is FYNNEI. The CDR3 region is CASTAGQGEYGYTF. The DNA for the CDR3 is TGTGCCAGCACTGCGGGACAGGGTGAATATGGCTACACCTTC.

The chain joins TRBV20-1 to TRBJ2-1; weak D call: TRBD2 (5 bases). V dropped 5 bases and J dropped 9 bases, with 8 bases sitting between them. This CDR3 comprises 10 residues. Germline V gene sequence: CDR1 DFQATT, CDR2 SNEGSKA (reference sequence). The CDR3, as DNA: TGCAGTGCTCCTGAGGGTGAGCAGTTCTTC. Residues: CSAPEGEQFF.

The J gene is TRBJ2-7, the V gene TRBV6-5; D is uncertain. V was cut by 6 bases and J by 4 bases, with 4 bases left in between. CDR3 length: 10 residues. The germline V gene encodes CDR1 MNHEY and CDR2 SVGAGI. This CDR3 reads CASRGYEQYF. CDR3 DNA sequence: TGTGCCAGCAGAGGATACGAGCAGTACTTC.

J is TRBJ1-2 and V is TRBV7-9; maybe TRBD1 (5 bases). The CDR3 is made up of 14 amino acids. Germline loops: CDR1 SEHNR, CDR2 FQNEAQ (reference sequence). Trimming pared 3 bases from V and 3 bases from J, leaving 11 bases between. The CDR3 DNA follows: TGTGCCAGCAGCTTGGGTCTGGGGGACTATGGCTACACCTTC. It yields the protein CASSLGLGDYGYTF.

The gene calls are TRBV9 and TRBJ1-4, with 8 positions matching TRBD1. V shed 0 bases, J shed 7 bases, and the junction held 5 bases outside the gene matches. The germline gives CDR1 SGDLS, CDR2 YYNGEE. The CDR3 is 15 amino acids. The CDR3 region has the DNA TGTGCCAGCAGCGTAGGGGGACAGGATAGTGAAAAACTGTTTTTT. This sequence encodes CASSVGGQDSEKLFF.

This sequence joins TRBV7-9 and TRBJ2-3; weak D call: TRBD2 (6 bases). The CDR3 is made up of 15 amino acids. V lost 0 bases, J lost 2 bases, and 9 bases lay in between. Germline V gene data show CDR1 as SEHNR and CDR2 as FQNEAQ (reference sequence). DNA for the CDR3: TGTGCCAGCAGCTTAGCGGGGGGATTCACAGATACGCAGTATTTT. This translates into CASSLAGGFTDTQYF.

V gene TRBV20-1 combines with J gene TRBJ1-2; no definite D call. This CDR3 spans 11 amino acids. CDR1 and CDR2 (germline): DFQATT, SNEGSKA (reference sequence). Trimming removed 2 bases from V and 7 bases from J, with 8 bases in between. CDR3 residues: CSARSGPGYTF. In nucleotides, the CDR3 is TGCAGTGCTAGATCCGGGCCTGGCTACACCTTC.